This T cell receptor (beta chain) was found in a study of shared clonotypes between healthy human individuals. Findings of the study overall: Rarefaction showed sorted-subset sequencing was incomplete despite large depth.

Comments on this clone: Its specificity is not known.

Trimming removed 8 bases at V and 4 bases at J, with 9 bases between. Germline V CDR1 and CDR2: DFQATT, SNEGSKA (reference sequence). This CDR3 spans 11 amino acids. For each subset, genomic DNA was distributed in equal portions over several immunoSEQ plates. Method: immunoSEQ multiplex PCR; TCRdb's copy keeps in-frame clones and lacks some. Of more than 2,000,000 clones detected, 90% to 95% appear once; the ten largest clones hold roughly 0.13%. The TCR originated in a man aged 18 to 29 in good health. V is TRBV20-1 and J is TRBJ2-1, with D possibly TRBD1 on 6 matching bases. Sequences were obtained from naive CD4+ T cells sorted from blood. Subset: CD45RA+ positively selected. In DNA form, the CDR3 reads TGCAGTCAGGGGAGTTACAATGAGCAGTTCTTC. This translates into CSQGSYNEQFF.